The sequence of this T cell receptor (beta chain) was determined in a study of regulatory T cells in long-lasting Graves disease. The V and J ends lost 5 bases and 4 bases, in that order; junction bases with no gene match: 12. Germline CDR1 reads SGHRS; CDR2 reads YFSETQ. CDR3 length: 16 amino acids. Time point described: newly diagnosed GD, antithyroid drugs for less than 3 months. The authors made the TCR library using RNA they extracted from PBMCs. According to the study, TCR beta libraries were built with iRepertoire HTBI primers and CDR3-region Arm-PCR. Original handling: Across all samples, about 59 TRBV segments and about 14 TRBJ segments were identified. TCRdb processed the multiplex PCR reads anew with MiXCR; each CDR3 protein has one entry. Here the V and J calls rest on TCRdb's processing, not on the authors' analysis. In the table there are roughly 560,000 distinct CDR3 sequences, approximately 16% of which are singletons.

These data were also filed under a second study, of T cells in Graves' hyperthyroidism and ophthalmopathy. That work states: Each diagnosis drew on symptoms, thyroxine, TRAb, thyroid ultrasound and orbital computed tomography findings.

The V gene is TRBV5-1, the J gene TRBJ2-7, with TRBD2 identical over 10 bases. Here the sequenced sample was peripheral blood mononuclear cells (PBMCs), taken at new diagnosis, from a patient treated with antithyroid drugs. The TCR was taken from a middle-aged woman with Graves disease. CDR3 sequence reads: CASRATIAGGSYEQYF. The CDR3 coding sequence is TGCGCCAGCAGGGCTACCATAGCGGGGGGTTCGTACGAGCAGTACTTC.